One sample yielded the 31 T cell receptor beta chains listed below, sequenced in a study of shared clonotypes between healthy human individuals. The protocol was immunoSEQ multiplex PCR, while the TCRdb copy is restricted to in-frame clones and leaves out a portion. The data hold 2 million to 2.5 million clones, with under 95% observed a single time. The sample comprised naive CD4+ T cells from PBMCs. As to subset: CD45RA+ positively selected. All receptors derive from a man between 18 and 29 years old in good health. Some clones in this sample may be carry-over from other donors' samples.

V is TRBV6-5 and J is TRBJ1-6, with 7 nucleotides matching TRBD1. Germline V gives CDR1 MNHEY, CDR2 SVGAGI. The CDR3 is made up of 15 amino acids. Germline trimming cut 1 base from V and 6 bases from J; bases unmatched to any gene: 3. CDR3 coding DNA: TGTGCCAGCAGTTACTGGGACAGTACTAATTCACCCCTCCACTTT. Translation gives CASSYWDSTNSPLHF.

V gene TRBV19 combines with J gene TRBJ1-2; tentative D call: TRBD1 (5 bases). Germline CDR1 and CDR2: LNHDA and SQIVND (reference sequence). The CDR3 totals 13 residues. V shed 5 bases and J shed 4 bases, with 11 bases lying between them. CDR3 nucleotides: TGTGCCAGTAGTTTCAGGGCCGCCTATGGCTACACCTTC. This gives the protein CASSFRAAYGYTF.

This clone was seen more than once but under ten times. The gene calls are TRBV2 and TRBJ2-1, with 12 bases aligning to TRBD2. Germline V gene data show CDR1 as SNHLY and CDR2 as FYNNEI. The CDR3 spans 15 residues. The V gene end was trimmed by 7 bases and the J gene end by 4 bases; junction bases not matched to a gene: 5. The CDR3, as DNA: TGTGCCAGCACCATACTAGCGGGAGGATACAATGAGCAGTTCTTC. Protein sequence: CASTILAGGYNEQFF.

The chain links TRBV5-1 to TRBJ2-2; 10 bases match TRBD1. The germline gives CDR1 SGHRS, CDR2 YFSETQ. CDR3 size: 17 residues. The V segment lost 4 bases and the J segment 6 bases; nucleotides outside the gene matches: 12. The CDR3 nucleotides are TGCGCCAGCAGCGTCACCCGGACAGGGGGTGTATCCGGGGAGCTGTTTTTT. Translated: CASSVTRTGGVSGELFF.

Turning to this clone: The same CDR3 also results from other DNA sequences found in this sample. The chain employs TRBV4-2 and TRBJ2-6; 8 bases map to TRBD1. The CDR3 is made up of 15 amino acids. Trimming at V came to 4 bases and at J to 2 bases, leaving 1 base not matched to a gene. CDR1 is LGHNA, CDR2 YNFKEQ, per germline. CDR3 DNA: TGTGCCAGCAGCCCCAGGGGGCCTGGGGCCAACGTCCTGACTTTC. It specifies CASSPRGPGANVLTF.

This clone was seen just once. The J gene is TRBJ2-5, the V gene TRBV5-1, with a possible D match to TRBD1 (5 bases). Deletions cut 1 base from V and 5 bases from J, with 9 bases between. Looked up from germline, CDR1 is SGHRS and CDR2 is YFSETQ. The CDR3 spans 13 residues. The CDR3 sequence: CASSLPGLETQYF. CDR3 nucleotide sequence: TGCGCCAGCAGCTTGCCAGGGTTGGAGACCCAGTACTTC.

This chain connects TRBV28 to TRBJ2-1; TRBD2 aligns across 9 bases. The CDR3 loop spans 13 amino acids. Germline V lookup: CDR1 MDHEN, CDR2 SYDVKM. CDR3 DNA: TGTGCAGGGGGTCGCGGGAGGGGTAATGAGCAGTTCTTC. Protein: CAGGRGRGNEQFF. Using reference TRBV28 and TRBJ2-1 for the parts outside the CDR3, the full variable domain is DVKVTQSSRYLVKRTGEKVFLECVQDMDHENMFWYRQDPGLGLRLIYFSYDVKMKEKGDIPEGYSVSREKKERFSLILESASTNQTSMYLCAGGRGRGNEQFFGPGTRLTVL.

The genes are TRBV7-8 and TRBJ1-2; the D gene is possibly TRBD1 (5 bases). From germline, CDR1 is SGHVS and CDR2 FQNEAQ. Trimming shortened V by 5 bases and J by 2 bases, and 12 bases separated the two germline ends. There are 14 residues in the CDR3. The CDR3 DNA reads TGTGCCAGCAGCCTTCCTGAGGGGAACTATGGCTACACCTTC. Its translation is CASSLPEGNYGYTF.

The V call is TRBV14, the J call TRBJ2-7, with D possibly TRBD2 on 5 matching bases. V was pared by 0 bases and J by 3 bases, with 15 bases between. The CDR3 has 16 residues. Germline assignment: CDR1 SGHDN and CDR2 FVKESK. The CDR3 loop reads CASSQDLAYRFYEQYF. The DNA of the CDR3 is TGTGCCAGCAGCCAAGATTTAGCGTACCGCTTCTACGAGCAGTACTTC.

This chain uses TRBV2 with TRBJ2-7, with 8 bases identical to TRBD1. V gave up 5 bases and J gave up 0 bases; unmatched junction bases: 6. The CDR3 spans 15 residues. Germline V lookup: CDR1 SNHLY, CDR2 FYNNEI. CDR3 DNA sequence: TGTGCCAGCAGTATACAGGGGGGAAGCTCCTACGAGCAGTACTTC. Translated, it gives CASSIQGGSSYEQYF. The full variable domain, completed using reference TRBV2 and TRBJ2-7, is EPEVTQTPSHQVTQMGQEVILRCVPISNHLYFYWYRQILGQKVEFLVSFYNNEISEKSEIFDDQFSVERPDGSNFTLKIRSTKLEDSAMYFCASSIQGGSSYEQYFGPGTRLTVT.

The chain couples TRBV6-5 to TRBJ2-7; the D is unclear. The CDR3 spans 12 residues. Trimming removed 8 bases at V and 2 bases at J, with 10 bases between. CDR1 MNHEY and CDR2 SVGAGI come from the germline V gene. In nucleotides, the CDR3 is TGTGCCAGCGGCAGGCCCCCCTACGAGCAGTACTTC. Amino acids: CASGRPPYEQYF.

This chain uses TRBV27 with TRBJ1-5, with 7 bases identical to TRBD1. The CDR3 spans 17 residues. The germline V gene has CDR1 MNHEY and CDR2 SMNVEV (reference sequence). V lost 5 bases and J lost 1; bases outside the gene matches: 11. This CDR3 is CASSVTGAPRSNQPQHF. For the CDR3, the DNA is TGTGCCAGCAGTGTCACAGGGGCCCCGAGGAGCAATCAGCCCCAGCATTTT.

CDR3 sequence reads: CASHLAGNTGELFF. The CDR3 bases are TGTGCCAGCCATTTAGCGGGGAACACCGGGGAGCTGTTTTTT. This chain links TRBV6-1 with TRBJ2-2; TRBD2 aligns across 7 bases. The CDR3 is made up of 14 amino acids. The germline V gene encodes CDR1 MNHNS and CDR2 SASEGT. With V trimmed by 8 bases and J by 1 base, 4 bases remained unmatched.

DNA for the CDR3: TGTGCCTGCAACGAACGGTGGGGGGGCAATCAGCCCCAGCATTTT. Translated, it gives CACNERWGGNQPQHF. The V and J genes are TRBV30 and TRBJ1-5, with a tentative D call TRBD1 (5 bases). This CDR3 has 15 amino acids. V gave up 6 bases and J gave up 2 bases, with 17 bases separating them. CDR1 is GTSNPN, CDR2 SVGIG, per germline (reference sequence).

The chain carries TRBV28 and TRBJ2-1; 8 bases match TRBD1. This CDR3 is built from 18 residues. The germline CDR1 and CDR2 sequences are MDHEN and SYDVKM. The J segment lost 2 bases and the V segment lost 7 bases, leaving 16 bases of the junction unmatched. As DNA, the CDR3 is TGTGCCAGCACCACACCCTACCCCGACAGGGGACCCTACAATGAGCAGTTCTTC. It translates to CASTTPYPDRGPYNEQFF.

The chain employs TRBV5-1 and TRBJ2-7; D is perhaps TRBD1 (6 bases). Germline loops: CDR1 SGHRS, CDR2 YFSETQ. V was trimmed by 0 bases and J by 5 bases, leaving 15 bases between them. The CDR3 is made up of 15 amino acids. CDR3 in amino acids: CASSLAGQLAHEQYF. DNA for the CDR3: TGCGCCAGCAGCTTGGCGGGACAACTGGCCCACGAGCAGTACTTC.

The rearrangement joins TRBV19 to TRBJ2-1, with TRBD2 as a possible D gene (5 bases). The CDR3 has 14 amino acids. Germline V lookup: CDR1 LNHDA, CDR2 SQIVND (reference sequence). V was shortened by 7 bases and J by 0 bases, with 10 bases between the two germline ends. The CDR3, as DNA: TGTGCCAGTAACGGGGAAACCTCCTACAATGAGCAGTTCTTC. Its translation: CASNGETSYNEQFF.

The rearrangement joins TRBV28 to TRBJ2-3; no clear D. This CDR3 is built from 15 residues. Deletions cut 6 bases from V and 0 bases from J, with 13 bases between. Germline V lookup: CDR1 MDHEN, CDR2 SYDVKM. The CDR3 region has the DNA TGTGCCAGCAGCCTAAGGTTCTCTAGCACAGATACGCAGTATTTT. It specifies CASSLRFSSTDTQYF.

The CDR3: CASRWPGTQYGYTF. DNA of the CDR3: TGTGCCAGCAGATGGCCCGGGACACAGTATGGCTACACCTTC. This sequence joins TRBV6-5 and TRBJ1-2, with D tentatively TRBD1 (6 bases). Trimming left V 6 bases short and J 5 bases short, with 16 bases between. This CDR3 comprises 14 residues. The germline V gene has CDR1 MNHEY and CDR2 SVGAGI.

The V call is TRBV5-1, the J call TRBJ2-5; 8 bases map to TRBD2. V dropped 5 bases and J dropped 5; count of bases not matched to a gene: 8. CDR3 length equals 14 residues. The germline CDR1 and CDR2 sequences are SGHRS and YFSETQ. Here the CDR3 DNA reads TGCGCCAGCAGTCAGGGAGCTAGCGGGGAGACCCAGTACTTC. This sequence encodes CASSQGASGETQYF. Together with reference TRBV5-1 and TRBJ2-5, the CDR3 gives the full variable domain: KAGVTQTPRYLIKTRGQQVTLSCSPISGHRSVSWYQQTPGQGLQFLFEYFSETQRNKGNFPGRFSGRQFSNSRSEMNVSTLELGDSALYLCASSQGASGETQYFGPGTRLLVL.

This clone was counted only a few times. At the DNA level, this CDR3 is encoded by other sequences in the same sample as well. The rearrangement links TRBV7-2 to TRBJ1-2; D is uncertain. This CDR3 is 12 amino acids long. Germline V gives CDR1 SGHTA, CDR2 FQGNSA. V was pared by 0 bases and J by 4 bases, with 3 bases between. The CDR3 region is CASSLAGYGYTF. In nucleotides, the CDR3 is TGTGCCAGCAGCTTAGCCGGCTATGGCTACACCTTC. The whole variable domain, filled in from reference TRBV7-2 and TRBJ1-2, reads GAGVSQSPSNKVTEKGKDVELRCDPISGHTALYWYRQSLGQGLEFLIYFQGNSAPDKSGLPSDRFSAERTGGSVSTLTIQRTQQEDSAVYLCASSLAGYGYTFGSGTRLTVV.

This sequence joins TRBV7-2 and TRBJ2-3; D gene unclear. Deletions cut 1 base from V and 0 bases from J, with 14 bases between. Germline CDR1 SGHTA, CDR2 FQGNSA. CDR3 size: 17 residues. CDR3 nucleotides: TGTGCCAGCAGCTTAGGTGTTCTGTGGGGAAGCACAGATACGCAGTATTTT. Translating it yields CASSLGVLWGSTDTQYF.

This clone appeared a single time. CDR3 nucleotides: TGTGCCAGCAGCTTAGAATGGGGCGGAGCCTACTCCTACAATGAGCAGTTCTTC. It encodes CASSLEWGGAYSYNEQFF. V and J are TRBV7-2 and TRBJ2-1; a weak D match, TRBD1 (5 bases). V lost 1 base and J lost 0, with 16 bases in between. This CDR3 comprises 18 residues. CDR1 and CDR2 (germline): SGHTA, FQGNSA.

This clone was found once. This chain uses TRBV6-6 with TRBJ2-5; 7 bases match TRBD1. This CDR3 contains 14 residues. Germline V gene data show CDR1 as MNHNY and CDR2 as SVGAGI (reference sequence). After removal of 5 bases from V and 5 bases from J, the junction contained 8 bases not matched to a gene. This chain's CDR3 is CASSLTGVEETQYF. The CDR3 bases are TGTGCCAGCAGTCTCACAGGGGTTGAGGAGACCCAGTACTTC.

The V call is TRBV18, the J call TRBJ1-5, with no clear D. Trimming shortened V by 0 bases and J by 1 base, and 7 bases separated the two germline ends. CDR1 is KGHSH and CDR2 is LQKENI in the germline V gene. This CDR3 spans 15 amino acids. The CDR3 here is CASSPPGISNQPQHF. The CDR3, as DNA: TGTGCCAGCTCACCACCAGGGATCAGCAATCAGCCCCAGCATTTT.

The rearrangement uses TRBV5-4 and TRBJ2-7; D not resolved. The length of the CDR3 is 12 residues. V shed 0 bases and J shed 6 bases, with 7 bases lying between them. The germline CDR1 and CDR2 sequences are SGHNT and YYREEE (reference sequence). The CDR3: CASSLVPGEQYF. The DNA of the CDR3 is TGTGCCAGCAGCTTGGTGCCGGGCGAGCAGTACTTC.

Of note for this clone: Its ends do not fully match the called genes, so a read error is possible. V gene TRBV11-1 combines with J gene TRBJ1-1; the D is unclear. This CDR3 comprises 17 residues. Germline loops: CDR1 SGHAT, CDR2 FQDESV (reference sequence). The CDR3 loop is CASNLGSGMVVNAEAFF. The CDR3 DNA follows: TGTGCCAGCAACCTAGGATCGGGGATGGTTGTGAACGCTGAAGCTTTCTTT.

The J gene is TRBJ1-1, the V gene TRBV19; D is ambiguous. The CDR3 totals 14 residues. Trimming took off 5 bases at V and 1 base at J, with 11 bases between the two ends. Per the germline V gene, CDR1 is LNHDA and CDR2 is SQIVND (reference sequence). CDR3 DNA sequence: TGTGCCAGTAGTCCCATTTTTGGGAACACTGAAGCTTTCTTT. Translating gives CASSPIFGNTEAFF. Combining the CDR3 with reference TRBV19 and TRBJ1-1 gives the whole variable domain DGGITQSPKYLFRKEGQNVTLSCEQNLNHDAMYWYRQDPGQGLRLIYYSQIVNDFQKGDIAEGYSVSREKKESFPLTVTSAQKNPTAFYLCASSPIFGNTEAFFGQGTRLTVV.

Regarding this clone: Other nucleotide sequences from this sample produce the same CDR3. The chain combines TRBV9 with TRBJ1-1; 7 bases line up with TRBD1. The CDR3 loop spans 14 amino acids. V shed 3 bases and J 2 bases; nucleotides not matched to a gene: 4. Germline CDR1 reads SGDLS; CDR2 reads YYNGEE. The CDR3 region is CASSETGTNTEAFF. CDR3 in DNA: TGTGCCAGCAGCGAGACAGGGACTAACACTGAAGCTTTCTTT.

The genes are TRBV5-4 and TRBJ2-3, with D unresolved. CDR1 SGHNT and CDR2 YYREEE come from the germline V gene (reference sequence). V lost 0 bases, J lost 5 bases, and 7 bases lay in between. The CDR3 sequence is 13 residues long. The CDR3 nucleotides read TGTGCCAGCAGCTTGGGACGGCAAGATACGCAGTATTTT. Translation gives CASSLGRQDTQYF.

The chain recombines TRBV2 with TRBJ2-1; TRBD2 is a possible D gene (6 bases). With 1 base removed from V and 8 bases from J, the gap between germline ends came to 12 bases. The germline CDR1 and CDR2 sequences are SNHLY and FYNNEI. There are 14 residues in the CDR3. The CDR3 region has the DNA TGTGCCAGCAGTGAAGTAGGGCGGGGAGATGAGCAGTTCTTC. Translation gives CASSEVGRGDEQFF. The entire variable domain, with the rest obtained from reference TRBV2 and TRBJ2-1, is as follows: EPEVTQTPSHQVTQMGQEVILRCVPISNHLYFYWYRQILGQKVEFLVSFYNNEISEKSEIFDDQFSVERPDGSNFTLKIRSTKLEDSAMYFCASSEVGRGDEQFFGPGTRLTVL.